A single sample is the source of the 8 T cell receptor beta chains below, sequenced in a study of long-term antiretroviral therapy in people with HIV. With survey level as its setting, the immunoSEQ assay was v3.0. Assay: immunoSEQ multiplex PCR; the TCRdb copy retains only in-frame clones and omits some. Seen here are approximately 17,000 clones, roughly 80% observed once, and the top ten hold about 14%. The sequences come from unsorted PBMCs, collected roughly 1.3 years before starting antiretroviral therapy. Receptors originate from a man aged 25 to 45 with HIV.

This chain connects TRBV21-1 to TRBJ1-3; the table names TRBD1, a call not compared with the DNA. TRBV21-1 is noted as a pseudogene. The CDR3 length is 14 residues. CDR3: CASSHICSGNTIYF. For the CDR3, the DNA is TGTGCCAGCAGCCACATATGCTCTGGAAACACCATATATTTT.

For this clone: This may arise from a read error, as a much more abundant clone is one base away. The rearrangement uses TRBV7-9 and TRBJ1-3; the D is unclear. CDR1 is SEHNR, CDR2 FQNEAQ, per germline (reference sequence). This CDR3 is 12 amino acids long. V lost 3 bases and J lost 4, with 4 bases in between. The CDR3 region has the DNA TGTGCCAGCAGCTTTGGGGGAAACACCATATATTTT. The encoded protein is CASSFGGNTIYF.

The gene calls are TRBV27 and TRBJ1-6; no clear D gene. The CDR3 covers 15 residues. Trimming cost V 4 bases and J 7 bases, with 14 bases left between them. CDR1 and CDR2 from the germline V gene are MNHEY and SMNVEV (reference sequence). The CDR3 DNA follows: TGTGCCAGCAGTTCACAACCGGGTCCGAATTCACCCCTCCACTTT. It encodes CASSSQPGPNSPLHF.

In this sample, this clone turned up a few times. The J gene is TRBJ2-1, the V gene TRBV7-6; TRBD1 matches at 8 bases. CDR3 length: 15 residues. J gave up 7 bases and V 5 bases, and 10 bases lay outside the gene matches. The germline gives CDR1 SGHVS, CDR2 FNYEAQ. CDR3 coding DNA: TGTGCCAGCAGCCAGCGGACAGGGTATACGAATGAGCAGTTCTTC. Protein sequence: CASSQRTGYTNEQFF.

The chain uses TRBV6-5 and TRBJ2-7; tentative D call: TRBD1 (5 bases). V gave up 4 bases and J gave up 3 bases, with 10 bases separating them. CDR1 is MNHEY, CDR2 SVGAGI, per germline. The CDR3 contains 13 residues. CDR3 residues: CASSWSRDYEQYF. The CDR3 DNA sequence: TGTGCCAGCAGTTGGAGCAGGGACTACGAGCAGTACTTC.

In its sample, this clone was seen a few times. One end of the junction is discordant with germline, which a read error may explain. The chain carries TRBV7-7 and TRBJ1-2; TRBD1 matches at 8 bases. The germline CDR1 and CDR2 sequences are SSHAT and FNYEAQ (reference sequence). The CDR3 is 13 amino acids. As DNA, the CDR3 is TGTGCTAGCAGCCCGACAGGGGCTGTGGGCTACACCTTC. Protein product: CASSPTGAVGYTF. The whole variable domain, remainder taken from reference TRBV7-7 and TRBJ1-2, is GAGVSQSPRYKVTKRGQDVTLRCDPISSHATLYWYQQALGQGPEFLTYFNYEAQPDKSGLPSDRFSAERPEGSISTLTIQRTEQRDSAMYRCASSPTGAVGYTFGSGTRLTVV.

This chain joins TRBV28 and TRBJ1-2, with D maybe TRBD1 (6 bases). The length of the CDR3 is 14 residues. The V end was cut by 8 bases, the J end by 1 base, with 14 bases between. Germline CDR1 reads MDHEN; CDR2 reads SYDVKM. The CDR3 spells CASGTGTINYGYTF. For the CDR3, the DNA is TGTGCCAGCGGAACCGGGACAATTAACTATGGCTACACCTTC.

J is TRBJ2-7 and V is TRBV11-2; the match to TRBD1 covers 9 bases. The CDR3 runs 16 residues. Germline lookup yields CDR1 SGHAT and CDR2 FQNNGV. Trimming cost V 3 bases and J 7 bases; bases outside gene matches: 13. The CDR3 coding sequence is TGTGCCAGCAGCTTTGGACAGGGACAGGGAAGGGGGGAGCAGTACTTC. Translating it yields CASSFGQGQGRGEQYF.